What follows are 17 T cell receptor beta chains derived from one specimen sequenced in a study of shared clonotypes between healthy human individuals. The data were produced by immunoSEQ multiplex PCR, yet TCRdb's version contains in-frame clones alone and is incomplete. This sample carries roughly 510,000 clones, roughly 79% of them seen once, and the ten largest clones take roughly an eighth. Sequenced sample: PBMCs. All receptors derive from a middle-aged woman in good health. Some clones in this sample may be carry-over from other donors' samples.

The chain couples TRBV5-3 to TRBJ1-5; TRBD1 aligns across 8 bases. TRBV5-3 is placed among ORFs of uncertain function. V shed 8 bases, J shed 1 base, and the junction held 5 bases outside the gene matches. The CDR3 spans 14 residues. CDR3 in amino acids: CASPRGLSNQPQHF. The CDR3 DNA follows: TGTGCCAGCCCCAGGGGGCTGAGCAATCAGCCCCAGCATTTT.

The gene calls are TRBV6-1 and TRBJ1-4, with D possibly TRBD1 on 5 matching bases. The CDR3 is 14 residues long. Germline CDR1 is MNHNS and CDR2 is SASEGT. V was shortened by 6 bases and J by 8 bases, with 16 bases between the two germline ends. The CDR3 DNA reads as TGTGCCAGCAGCCCCTCAGGGTTGAGGGAAAAACTGTTTTTT. This translates into CASSPSGLREKLFF.

The V call is TRBV27, the J call TRBJ1-3, with a weak D call TRBD1 (6 bases). The CDR3 has 16 residues. The V and J ends lost 6 bases and 0 bases respectively, with 15 bases between them. Germline V gene sequence: CDR1 MNHEY, CDR2 SMNVEV (reference sequence). CDR3: CASSPRGRSSGNTIYF. DNA for the CDR3: TGTGCCAGCAGCCCCAGGGGACGGAGCTCTGGAAACACCATATATTTT.

The J gene is TRBJ2-1, the V gene TRBV18; 7 bases are shared with TRBD2. V lost 2 bases and J lost 15; bases outside the gene matches: 7. Germline V gives CDR1 KGHSH, CDR2 LQKENI. The length of the CDR3 is 12 residues. The CDR3 nucleotides read TGTGCCAGCTCACCAGGGGACTACGTTAGGTTCTTC. Translation: CASSPGDYVRFF.

V and J are TRBV19 and TRBJ1-4, with 9 bases lining up with TRBD1. This CDR3 region has 14 residues. Germline V gene sequence: CDR1 LNHDA, CDR2 SQIVND (reference sequence). J lost 5 bases, V lost 4 bases, and 2 bases had no gene match. Written as DNA, the CDR3 is TGTGCCAGTAGTACCGGGACAGGGAATGAAAAACTGTTTTTT. Its translation: CASSTGTGNEKLFF.

The rearrangement uses TRBV5-6 and TRBJ2-7; the match to TRBD2 covers 16 bases. V shed 5 bases, J shed 6 bases, and the junction held 17 bases outside the gene matches. The CDR3 runs to 19 residues. CDR1 and CDR2 (germline): SGHDT, YYEEEE. In DNA, the CDR3 is TGTGCCAGCAGAGTCCGGGGACTAGCGGGAGGGCGCCCCTTGTCCGAGCAGTACTTC. It specifies CASRVRGLAGGRPLSEQYF.

The chain carries TRBV7-2 and TRBJ2-2; D gene ambiguous. CDR1 and CDR2 (germline): SGHTA, FQGNSA. V lost 6 bases to trimming and J lost 0 bases, with 8 bases between them. This CDR3 region has 14 residues. This chain's CDR3 is CASRRTANTGELFF. CDR3 nucleotide sequence: TGTGCCAGCAGACGTACAGCGAACACCGGGGAGCTGTTTTTT.

This chain links TRBV7-2 with TRBJ1-2; TRBD1 agrees at 7 bases. V was clipped by 5 bases and J by 4 bases; unmatched bases: 10. CDR3 length: 15 amino acids. Germline V lookup: CDR1 SGHTA, CDR2 FQGNSA. CDR3: CASSTLQGLSYGYTF. CDR3 nucleotide sequence: TGTGCCAGCAGCACTCTACAGGGGCTATCCTATGGCTACACCTTC.

This clone was observed a handful of times. The chain uses TRBV5-6 and TRBJ1-2; a possible D gene is TRBD1 (5 bases). This CDR3 is built from 12 residues. The germline gives CDR1 SGHDT, CDR2 YYEEEE. Trimming stripped 1 base from V and 7 bases from J, with 8 bases between. For the CDR3, the DNA is TGTGCCAGCAGCTTGTGGAGGGGTGGCTACACCTTC. Amino acids: CASSLWRGGYTF.

J is TRBJ2-7 and V is TRBV7-2; 16 nucleotides line up with TRBD2. The V segment lost 3 bases and the J segment 3 bases; nucleotides outside the gene matches: 8. This CDR3 contains 18 residues. Germline V gene lookup returns CDR1 SGHTA and CDR2 FQGNSA. The CDR3 region is CASSLGLAGGPELYEQYF. DNA for the CDR3: TGTGCCAGCAGCTTGGGACTAGCGGGAGGGCCTGAACTCTACGAGCAGTACTTC. The full variable domain, its missing parts supplied by reference TRBV7-2 and TRBJ2-7, is GAGVSQSPSNKVTEKGKDVELRCDPISGHTALYWYRQSLGQGLEFLIYFQGNSAPDKSGLPSDRFSAERTGGSVSTLTIQRTQQEDSAVYLCASSLGLAGGPELYEQYFGPGTRLTVT.

The chain links TRBV9 to TRBJ2-1, with a possible D match to TRBD2 (9 bases). Germline CDR1 SGDLS, CDR2 YYNGEE. The CDR3 consists of 15 residues. V gave up 3 bases and J gave up 8 bases, with 18 bases separating them. For the CDR3, the DNA is TGTGCCAGCAGCGCTAGCGGGACAGGTATCTATGAGCAGTTCTTC. It encodes CASSASGTGIYEQFF.

The table lists this clone with many counts. The rearrangement uses TRBV28 and TRBJ1-1; D gene ambiguous. CDR3 size: 15 residues. Trimming stripped 7 bases from V and 1 base from J, with 16 bases between. CDR1 and CDR2 (germline): MDHEN, SYDVKM. CDR3 coding DNA: TGTGCCAGCAAACCCGGCGCGGCAGGGAACACTGAAGCTTTCTTT. Translating it yields CASKPGAAGNTEAFF.

The gene calls are TRBV5-4 and TRBJ2-7, with D possibly being TRBD2 (5 bases). CDR3 size: 13 residues. Germline V lookup: CDR1 SGHNT, CDR2 YYREEE (reference sequence). The V and J ends lost 2 bases and 1 base respectively, with 7 bases between them. This CDR3 reads CASSFRGSYEQYF. For the CDR3, the DNA is TGTGCCAGCAGCTTCCGGGGATCCTACGAGCAGTACTTC. Full variable domain (remainder filled in from reference TRBV5-4 and TRBJ2-7): ETGVTQSPTHLIKTRGQQVTLRCSSQSGHNTVSWYQQALGQGPQFIFQYYREEENGRGNFPPRFSGLQFPNYSSELNVNALELDDSALYLCASSFRGSYEQYFGPGTRLTVT.

The chain links TRBV5-4 to TRBJ2-1; 10 bases match TRBD1. The CDR3 is 15 amino acids. V shed 4 bases and J 4 bases; nucleotides not matched to a gene: 5. In germline, CDR1 is SGHNT, CDR2 YYREEE (reference sequence). Here the CDR3 reads CASSRTGGGYNEQFF. CDR3 bases: TGTGCCAGCAGCCGGACAGGGGGGGGGTACAATGAGCAGTTCTTC.

This sequence joins TRBV11-2 and TRBJ1-2; maybe TRBD1 (5 bases). This CDR3 comprises 15 residues. Trimming shortened V by 5 bases and J by 4 bases, and 17 bases separated the two germline ends. Germline lookup yields CDR1 SGHAT and CDR2 FQNNGV. The CDR3 DNA reads TGTGCCAGCAGCATGGGACTAACGGAGCCCTATGGCTACACCTTC. Its translation: CASSMGLTEPYGYTF. Full variable domain (missing parts from reference TRBV11-2 and TRBJ1-2): EAGVAQSPRYKIIEKRQSVAFWCNPISGHATLYWYQQILGQGPKLLIQFQNNGVVDDSQLPKDRFSAERLKGVDSTLKIQPAKLEDSAVYLCASSMGLTEPYGYTFGSGTRLTVV.

V is TRBV27 and J is TRBJ2-6, with D unresolved. The V end lost 5 bases, the J end lost 0 bases, and 20 bases lay between the germline ends. Germline values: CDR1 MNHEY, CDR2 SMNVEV (reference sequence). CDR3 length: 19 residues. As DNA, the CDR3 is TGTGCCAGCAGTCCCGCCAGAGAAGAAGGTTCCTCTGGGGCCAACGTCCTGACTTTC. Translation gives CASSPAREEGSSGANVLTF. Based on the CDR3 plus reference TRBV27 and TRBJ2-6, the full variable domain is EAQVTQNPRYLITVTGKKLTVTCSQNMNHEYMSWYRQDPGLGLRQIYYSMNVEVTDKGDVPEGYKVSRKEKRNFPLILESPSPNQTSLYFCASSPAREEGSSGANVLTFGAGSRLTVL.

The genes are TRBV12-5 and TRBJ1-4; D gene ambiguous. The germline V gene encodes CDR1 LGHNT and CDR2 FRNRAP. Deletions cut 5 bases from V and 2 bases from J, with 6 bases between. The CDR3 has 13 residues. Here the CDR3 DNA reads TGTGCTAGTGGTACCCCCACTAATGAAAAACTGTTTTTT. This sequence encodes CASGTPTNEKLFF.